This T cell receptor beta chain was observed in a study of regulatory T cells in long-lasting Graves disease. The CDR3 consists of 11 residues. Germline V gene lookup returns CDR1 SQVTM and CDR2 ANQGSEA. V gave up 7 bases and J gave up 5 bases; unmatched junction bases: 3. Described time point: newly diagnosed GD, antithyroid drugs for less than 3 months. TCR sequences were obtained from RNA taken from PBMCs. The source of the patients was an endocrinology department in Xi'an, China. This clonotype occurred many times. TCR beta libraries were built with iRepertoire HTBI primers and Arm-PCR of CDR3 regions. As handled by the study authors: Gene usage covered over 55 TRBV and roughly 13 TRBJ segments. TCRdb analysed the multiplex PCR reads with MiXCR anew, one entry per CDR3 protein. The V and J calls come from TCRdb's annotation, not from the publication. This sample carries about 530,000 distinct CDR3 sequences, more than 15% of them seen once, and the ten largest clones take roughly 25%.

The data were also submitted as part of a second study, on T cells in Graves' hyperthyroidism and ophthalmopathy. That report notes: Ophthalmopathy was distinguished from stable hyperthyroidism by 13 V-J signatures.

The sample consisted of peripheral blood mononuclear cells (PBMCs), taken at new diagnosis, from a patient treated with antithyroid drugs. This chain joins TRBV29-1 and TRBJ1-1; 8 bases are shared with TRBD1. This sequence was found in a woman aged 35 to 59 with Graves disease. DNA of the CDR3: TGCAGCGCGGACAGGGAGACTGAAGCTTTCTTT. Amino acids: CSADRETEAFF.